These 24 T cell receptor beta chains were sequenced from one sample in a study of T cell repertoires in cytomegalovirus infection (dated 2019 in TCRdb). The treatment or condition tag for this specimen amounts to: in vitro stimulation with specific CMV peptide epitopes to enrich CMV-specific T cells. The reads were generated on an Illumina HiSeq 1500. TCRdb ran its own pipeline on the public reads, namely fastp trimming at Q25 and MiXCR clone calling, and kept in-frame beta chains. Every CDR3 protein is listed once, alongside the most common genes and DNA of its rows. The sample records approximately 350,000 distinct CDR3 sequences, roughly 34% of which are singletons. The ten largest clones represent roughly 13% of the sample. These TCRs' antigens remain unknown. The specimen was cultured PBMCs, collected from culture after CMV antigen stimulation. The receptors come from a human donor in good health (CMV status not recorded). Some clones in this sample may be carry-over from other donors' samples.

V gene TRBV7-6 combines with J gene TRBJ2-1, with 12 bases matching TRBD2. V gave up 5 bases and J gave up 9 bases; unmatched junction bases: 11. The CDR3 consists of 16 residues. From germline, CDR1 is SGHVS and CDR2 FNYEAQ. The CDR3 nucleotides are TGTGCCAGCAGCCCACCCAGACTAGCGGGAGAAACTGAGCAGTTCTTC. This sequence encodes CASSPPRLAGETEQFF.

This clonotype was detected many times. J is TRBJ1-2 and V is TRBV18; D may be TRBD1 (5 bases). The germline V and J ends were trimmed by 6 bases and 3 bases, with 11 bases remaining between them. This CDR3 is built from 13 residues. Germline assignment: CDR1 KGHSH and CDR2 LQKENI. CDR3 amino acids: CASSPGRDYGYTF. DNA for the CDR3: TGTGCCAGCTCTCCAGGGAGGGACTATGGCTACACCTTC.

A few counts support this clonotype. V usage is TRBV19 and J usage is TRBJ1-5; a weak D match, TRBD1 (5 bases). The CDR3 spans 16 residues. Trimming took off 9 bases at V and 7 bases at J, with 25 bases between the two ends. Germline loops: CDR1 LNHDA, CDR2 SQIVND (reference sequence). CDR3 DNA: TGTGCCAGCCCTATAATTTTCCGGAGGGACCGCCAGCCCCAGCATTTT. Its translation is CASPIIFRRDRQPQHF.

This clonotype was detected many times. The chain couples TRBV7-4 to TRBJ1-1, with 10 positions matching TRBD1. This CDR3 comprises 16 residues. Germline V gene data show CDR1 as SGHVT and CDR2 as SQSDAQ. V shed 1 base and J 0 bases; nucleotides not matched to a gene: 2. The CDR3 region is CASSLGTGGVNTEAFF. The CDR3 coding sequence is TGTGCCAGCAGCTTAGGGACAGGGGGGGTGAACACTGAAGCTTTCTTT. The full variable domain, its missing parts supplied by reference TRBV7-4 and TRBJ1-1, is GAGVSQSPRYKVAKRGRDVALRCDSISGHVTLYWYRQTLGQGSEVLTYSQSDAQRDKSGRPSGRFSAERPERSVSTLKIQRTEQGDSAVYLCASSLGTGGVNTEAFFGQGTRLTVV.

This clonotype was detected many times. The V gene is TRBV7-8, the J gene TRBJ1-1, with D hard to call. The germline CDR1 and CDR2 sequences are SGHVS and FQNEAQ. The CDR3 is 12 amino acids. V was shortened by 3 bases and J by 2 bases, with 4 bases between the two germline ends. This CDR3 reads CASSFKNTEAFF. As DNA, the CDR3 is TGTGCCAGCAGCTTCAAAAACACTGAAGCTTTCTTT. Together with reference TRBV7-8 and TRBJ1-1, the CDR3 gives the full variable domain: GAGVSQSPRYKVAKRGQDVALRCDPISGHVSLFWYQQALGQGPEFLTYFQNEAQLDKSGLPSDRFFAERPEGSVSTLKIQRTQQEDSAVYLCASSFKNTEAFFGQGTRLTVV.

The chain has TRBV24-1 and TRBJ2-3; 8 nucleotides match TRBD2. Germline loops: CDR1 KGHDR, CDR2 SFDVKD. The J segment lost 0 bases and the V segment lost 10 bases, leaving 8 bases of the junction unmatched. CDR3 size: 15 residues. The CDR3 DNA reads TGTGCCACTTCGCATAGCGGGACAAGCACAGATACGCAGTATTTT. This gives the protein CATSHSGTSTDTQYF.

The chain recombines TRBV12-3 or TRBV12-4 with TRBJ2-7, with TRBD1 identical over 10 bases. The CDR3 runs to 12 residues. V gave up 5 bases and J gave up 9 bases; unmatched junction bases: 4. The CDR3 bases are TGTGCCAGCAGTCGGGACAGGGGCAGGCAGTACTTC. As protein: CASSRDRGRQYF.

Here the CDR3 reads CASSLVGSGKSPLHF. CDR3 nucleotides: TGTGCCAGCAGCTTAGTTGGGAGCGGCAAATCACCCCTCCACTTT. The chain couples TRBV7-9 to TRBJ1-6; no definite D call. The germline CDR1 and CDR2 sequences are SEHNR and FQNEAQ (reference sequence). The CDR3 spans 15 residues. V was trimmed by 1 base and J by 10 bases, leaving 14 bases between them.

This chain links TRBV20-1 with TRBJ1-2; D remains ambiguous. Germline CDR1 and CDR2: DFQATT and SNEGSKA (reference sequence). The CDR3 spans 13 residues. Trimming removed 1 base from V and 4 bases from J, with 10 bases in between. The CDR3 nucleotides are TGCAGTGCTAGAGCGGGGTTCGGCTATGGCTACACCTTC. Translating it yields CSARAGFGYGYTF.

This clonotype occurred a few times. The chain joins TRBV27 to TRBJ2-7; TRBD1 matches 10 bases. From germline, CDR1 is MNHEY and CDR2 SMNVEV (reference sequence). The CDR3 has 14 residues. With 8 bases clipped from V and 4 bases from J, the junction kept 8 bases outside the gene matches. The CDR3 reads CASRRGTGVYEQYF. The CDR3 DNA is TGTGCCAGCCGCCGAGGGACAGGGGTTTACGAGCAGTACTTC.

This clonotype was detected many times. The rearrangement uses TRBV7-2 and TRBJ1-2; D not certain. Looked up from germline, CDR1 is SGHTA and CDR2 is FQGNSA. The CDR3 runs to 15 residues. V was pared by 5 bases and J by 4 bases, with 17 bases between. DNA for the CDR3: TGTGCCAGCAGCCCAGTTTCGGATCAGGCCTATGGCTACACCTTC. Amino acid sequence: CASSPVSDQAYGYTF.

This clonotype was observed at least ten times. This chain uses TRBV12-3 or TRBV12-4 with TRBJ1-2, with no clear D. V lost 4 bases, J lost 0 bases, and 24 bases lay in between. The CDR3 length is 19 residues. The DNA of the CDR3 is TGTGCCAGCAGTTCCCTCGGATCCGCTTTCCTCCCGGCTAACTATGGCTACACCTTC. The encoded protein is CASSSLGSAFLPANYGYTF.

The CDR3 loop reads CASIEGRFTGANVLTF. The CDR3, as DNA: TGTGCCAGTATTGAAGGAAGGTTTACTGGGGCCAACGTCCTGACTTTC. V is TRBV19 and J is TRBJ2-6; D gene uncertain. The CDR3 contains 16 residues. Per germline, CDR1 LNHDA and CDR2 SQIVND (reference sequence). V shed 7 bases and J shed 2 bases, with 15 bases lying between them.

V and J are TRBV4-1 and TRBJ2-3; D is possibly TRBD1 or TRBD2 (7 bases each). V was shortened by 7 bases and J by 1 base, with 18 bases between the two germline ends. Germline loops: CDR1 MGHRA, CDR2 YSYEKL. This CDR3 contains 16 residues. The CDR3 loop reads CASTPRGGRGTDTQYF. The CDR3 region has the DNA TGCGCCAGCACTCCCAGGGGGGGGAGAGGCACAGATACGCAGTATTTT.

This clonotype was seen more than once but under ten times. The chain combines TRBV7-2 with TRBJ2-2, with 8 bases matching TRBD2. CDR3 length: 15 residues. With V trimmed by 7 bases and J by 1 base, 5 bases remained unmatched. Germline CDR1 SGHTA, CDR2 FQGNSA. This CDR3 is CASNPGGGNTGELFF. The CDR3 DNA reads TGTGCCAGCAACCCCGGGGGGGGGAACACCGGGGAGCTGTTTTTT. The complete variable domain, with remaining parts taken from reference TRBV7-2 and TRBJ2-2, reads GAGVSQSPSNKVTEKGKDVELRCDPISGHTALYWYRQSLGQGLEFLIYFQGNSAPDKSGLPSDRFSAERTGGSVSTLTIQRTQQEDSAVYLCASNPGGGNTGELFFGEGSRLTVL.

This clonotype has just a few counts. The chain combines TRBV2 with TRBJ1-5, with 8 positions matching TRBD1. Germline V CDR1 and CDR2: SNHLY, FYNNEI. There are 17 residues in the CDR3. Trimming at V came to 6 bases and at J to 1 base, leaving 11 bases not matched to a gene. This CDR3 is CASRNRGGRVSNQPQHF. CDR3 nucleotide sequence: TGTGCCAGCAGGAACAGGGGGGGTAGAGTAAGCAATCAGCCCCAGCATTTT.

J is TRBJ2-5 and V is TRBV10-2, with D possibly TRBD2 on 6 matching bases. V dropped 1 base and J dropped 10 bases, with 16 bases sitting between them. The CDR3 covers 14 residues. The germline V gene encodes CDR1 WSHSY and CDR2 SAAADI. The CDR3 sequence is CASSEWGERPNQYF. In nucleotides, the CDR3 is TGCGCCAGCAGTGAGTGGGGGGAACGGCCGAACCAGTACTTC.

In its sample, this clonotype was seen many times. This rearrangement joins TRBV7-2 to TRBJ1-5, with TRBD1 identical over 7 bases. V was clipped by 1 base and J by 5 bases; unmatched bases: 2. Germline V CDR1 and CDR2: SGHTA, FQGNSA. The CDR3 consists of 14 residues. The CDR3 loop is CASSLDRGYQPQHF. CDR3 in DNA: TGTGCCAGCAGCTTAGACAGGGGATATCAGCCCCAGCATTTT.

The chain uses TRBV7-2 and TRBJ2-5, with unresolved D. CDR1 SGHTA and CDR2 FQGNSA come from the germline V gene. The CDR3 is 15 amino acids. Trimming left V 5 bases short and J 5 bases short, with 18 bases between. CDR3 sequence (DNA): TGTGCCAGCAGCCTCAGTCTGGTGGTTTGGGAGACCCAGTACTTC. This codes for CASSLSLVVWETQYF.

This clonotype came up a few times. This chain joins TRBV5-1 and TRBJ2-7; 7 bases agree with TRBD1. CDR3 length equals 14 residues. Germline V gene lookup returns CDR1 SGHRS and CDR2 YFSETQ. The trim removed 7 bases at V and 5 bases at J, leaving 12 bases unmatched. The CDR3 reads CASATGTALDEQYF. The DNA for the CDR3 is TGCGCCAGCGCAACCGGGACAGCCCTCGACGAGCAGTACTTC.

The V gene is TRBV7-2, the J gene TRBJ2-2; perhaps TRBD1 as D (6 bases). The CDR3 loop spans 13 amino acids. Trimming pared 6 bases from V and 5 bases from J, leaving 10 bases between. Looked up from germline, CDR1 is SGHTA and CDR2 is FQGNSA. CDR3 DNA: TGTGCCAGCAGACAGGGAGTAACCGGGGAGCTGTTTTTT. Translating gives CASRQGVTGELFF.

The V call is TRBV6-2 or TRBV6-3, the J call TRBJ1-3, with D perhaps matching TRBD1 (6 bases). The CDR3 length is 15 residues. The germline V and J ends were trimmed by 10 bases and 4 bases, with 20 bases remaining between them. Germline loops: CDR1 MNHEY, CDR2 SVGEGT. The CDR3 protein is CATSPLGHNGNTIYF. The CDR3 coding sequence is TGTGCCACAAGCCCCTTGGGACACAACGGAAACACCATATATTTT.

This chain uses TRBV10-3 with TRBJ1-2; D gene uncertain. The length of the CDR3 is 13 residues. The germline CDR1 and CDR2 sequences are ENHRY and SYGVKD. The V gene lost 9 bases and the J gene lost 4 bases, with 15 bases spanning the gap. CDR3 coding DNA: TGTGCCATTCGGACGGGAACTTTCTATGGCTACACCTTC. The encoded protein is CAIRTGTFYGYTF.

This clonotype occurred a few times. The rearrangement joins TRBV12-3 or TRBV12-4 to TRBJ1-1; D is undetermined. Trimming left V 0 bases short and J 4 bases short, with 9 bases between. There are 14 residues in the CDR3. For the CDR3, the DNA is TGTGCCAGCAGTTTAGCGGGCGGAGGCACTGAAGCTTTCTTT. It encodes CASSLAGGGTEAFF.